A selection of T cell receptor beta chains follows, all from one sample in a study of response to subunit inactivated influenza vaccine. Each CDR3 protein is one row after TCRdb ran MiXCR on the RT-PCR reads. The sample lists about 800,000 distinct CDR3 sequences, over 20% occurring once. The sequencing here drew on PBMCs from blood, taken 4 to 6 days after vaccination. The receptors derive from a man aged 50 to 60 who received an inactivated influenza vaccine. The CDR3 runs from the conserved cysteine through the conserved F or W. Each record gives: D gene, clone size, V gene, J gene, CDR3 protein, CDR3 DNA. The D gene is left open where the match is weak. Expanded clones get a size class; other rows say once, few or many, or leave the size out.

TRBD1	few	TRBV7-6	TRBJ1-4	CASSLALETGGDNEKLFF	TGTGCCAGCAGCTTAGCGTTGGAGACAGGGGGCGATAATGAAAAACTGTTTTTT
.	.	TRBV9	TRBJ2-7	CASSARWVGEQYF	TGTGCCAGCAGCGCTCGTTGGGTAGGCGAGCAGTACTTC
.	.	TRBV19	TRBJ2-7	CASSPSQGNYFEQYF	TGTGCCAGTAGCCCCTCCCAGGGCAACTATTTCGAGCAGTACTTC
TRBD1	.	TRBV28	TRBJ2-4	CASSRRQGIKNIQYF	TGTGCCAGCAGCCGCCGACAGGGAATCAAAAACATTCAGTACTTC
TRBD2	few	TRBV24-1	TRBJ2-3	CATRTSGRTDTQYF	TGTGCCACCAGGACTAGCGGACGCACAGATACGCAGTATTTT
TRBD2	.	TRBV7-3	TRBJ2-2	CASSQGRASPGELFF	TGTGCCAGCTCCCAAGGGAGGGCCTCCCCCGGGGAGCTGTTTTTT
TRBD1	few	TRBV7-8	TRBJ2-5	CASSPRQGAETQYF	TGTGCCAGCAGCCCGCGACAGGGGGCCGAGACCCAGTACTTC
.	.	TRBV6-5	TRBJ1-4	CASSYSSGAAIEKLFF	TGTGCCAGCAGTTACTCGTCTGGGGCGGCTATAGAAAAACTGTTTTTT
TRBD2	.	TRBV10-3	TRBJ2-1	CAISEAPGLADSYNEQFF	TGTGCCATCAGTGAGGCGCCGGGACTAGCGGACTCCTACAATGAGCAGTTCTTC
.	.	TRBV3-1	TRBJ2-1	CASSRKGMGYNEQFF	TGTGCCAGCAGCCGGAAGGGGATGGGGTACAATGAGCAGTTCTTC
.	.	TRBV20-1	TRBJ1-4	CSARAAAVNEKLFF	TGCAGTGCTAGAGCGGCAGCCGTTAATGAAAAACTGTTTTTT
.	.	TRBV11-2	TRBJ2-1	CASTTKDALRFSNNEQFF	TGTGCCAGCACGACTAAGGACGCACTGCGATTCTCTAACAATGAGCAGTTCTTC
.	.	TRBV6-2/TRBV6-3	TRBJ2-1	CASSYFGGSYNEQFF	TGTGCCAGCAGTTACTTTGGCGGATCTTACAATGAGCAGTTCTTC
TRBD2	.	TRBV27	TRBJ2-4	CATRTSGNWETAKNIQYF	TGTGCCACCCGGACTAGCGGGAATTGGGAGACGGCCAAAAACATTCAGTACTTC
.	few	TRBV18	TRBJ2-3	CASSRVRDTQYF	TGTGCCAGCTCACGTGTGCGAGATACGCAGTATTTT
TRBD1	.	TRBV3-1	TRBJ2-2	CASSQAGTVYTGELFF	TGTGCCAGCAGCCAAGCCGGGACAGTTTACACCGGGGAGCTGTTTTTT
.	few	TRBV7-9	TRBJ1-1	CASSLEGGGSTEAFF	TGTGCCAGCAGCTTAGAGGGGGGAGGGAGCACTGAAGCTTTCTTT
TRBD2	.	TRBV12-3/TRBV12-4	TRBJ2-5	CASSAWVAGEETQYF	TGTGCCAGCAGTGCCTGGGTAGCGGGAGAAGAGACCCAGTACTTC
TRBD1	.	TRBV4-3	TRBJ1-2	CASSPRDRAGYGYTF	TGCGCCAGCAGCCCTCGGGACAGGGCCGGCTATGGCTACACCTTC
.	.	TRBV20-1	TRBJ2-3	CSATVSTDTQYF	TGCAGTGCTACGGTTAGCACAGATACGCAGTATTTT
TRBD2	.	TRBV7-2	TRBJ2-5	CASSSGRSGGPGETQYF	TGTGCCAGCAGCTCCGGGCGTAGCGGGGGGCCCGGAGAGACCCAGTACTTC
TRBD1	few	TRBV12-3/TRBV12-4	TRBJ2-1	CASRSGTGDNEQFF	TGTGCCAGCAGATCCGGGACAGGGGACAATGAGCAGTTCTTC
.	.	TRBV6-5	TRBJ1-6	CASSYGYTDSPLHF	TGTGCCAGCAGTTACGGGTACACAGATTCACCCCTCCACTTT
.	.	TRBV12-3/TRBV12-4	TRBJ2-7	CASSFGSTPYEQYF	TGTGCCAGCAGTTTTGGGAGTACCCCCTACGAGCAGTACTTC
.	few	TRBV20-1	TRBJ1-1	CSARGGAALNTEAFF	TGCAGTGCTAGAGGCGGGGCTGCCCTGAACACTGAAGCTTTCTTT
.	.	TRBV20-1	TRBJ2-6	CSAIEGANVLTF	TGCAGTGCTATCGAAGGGGCCAACGTCCTGACTTTC
.	few	TRBV29-1	TRBJ1-5	CSVVLGQGINQPQHF	TGCAGCGTTGTTTTAGGGCAGGGGATCAATCAGCCCCAGCATTTT
.	many	TRBV6-2/TRBV6-3	TRBJ2-2	CASSFTQNTGELFF	TGTGCCAGCAGCTTCACACAGAACACCGGGGAGCTGTTTTTT
TRBD1	.	TRBV30	TRBJ1-3	CAWSNDRGFPSF	TGTGCCTGGAGTAACGACAGGGGGTTCCCTTCCTTT
TRBD2	few	TRBV20-1	TRBJ2-1	CSASRLAGPNEQFF	TGCAGTGCTAGTAGGCTAGCGGGACCCAATGAGCAGTTCTTC
.	few	TRBV12-3/TRBV12-4	TRBJ1-6	CASSPLRSPLHF	TGTGCCAGCAGTCCATTACGTTCACCCCTCCACTTT
TRBD1	few	TRBV6-1	TRBJ2-4	CASSQDRGIAKNIQYF	TGTGCCAGCAGTCAGGACAGGGGAATAGCCAAAAACATTCAGTACTTC
TRBD1	once	TRBV5-1	TRBJ2-3	CASSLVGTGATDTQYF	TGCGCCAGCAGCTTGGTTGGGACAGGGGCCACAGATACGCAGTATTTT
.	many	TRBV5-1	TRBJ1-2	CASSSGQSYGYTF	TGCGCCAGCAGCTCCGGACAGAGCTATGGCTACACCTTC
.	.	TRBV11-2	TRBJ2-1	CASSFLATRRTKPLDNEQFF	TGTGCCAGCAGCTTTCTCGCCACGAGAAGGACAAAACCCTTAGACAATGAGCAGTTCTTC
TRBD1	.	TRBV11-2	TRBJ2-7	CASRRNTGGSYEQYF	TGTGCCAGCAGACGGAACACAGGGGGCTCCTACGAGCAGTACTTC
TRBD1	many	TRBV18	TRBJ1-6	CASSPGTGNSPLHF	TGTGCCAGCTCACCCGGGACAGGGAATTCACCCCTCCACTTT
.	few	TRBV9	TRBJ2-1	CASSGVGGVHNEQFF	TGTGCCAGCAGCGGGGTGGGAGGAGTACACAATGAGCAGTTCTTC
.	.	TRBV6-2/TRBV6-3	TRBJ1-5	CATNRDLGQPQHF	TGTGCCACAAACCGGGACCTAGGGCAGCCCCAGCATTTT
TRBD2	few	TRBV20-1	TRBJ2-5	CSARDLASGNQETQYF	TGCAGTGCTAGAGATCTGGCTAGCGGGAACCAAGAGACCCAGTACTTC
.	.	TRBV12-3/TRBV12-4	TRBJ1-5	CASSLRGQGQPQHF	TGTGCCAGCAGTTTAAGGGGCCAGGGTCAGCCCCAGCATTTT
TRBD1	.	TRBV4-3	TRBJ2-6	CDSSQDRGQFSGANVLTF	TGCGACAGCAGCCAAGACAGGGGTCAATTCTCTGGGGCCAACGTCCTGACTTTC
TRBD2	many	TRBV5-1	TRBJ2-1	CASSLVGGPSYNEQFF	TGCGCCAGCAGCTTGGTGGGAGGGCCTAGTTACAATGAGCAGTTCTTC
TRBD2	.	TRBV7-9	TRBJ2-1	CASNSRTSGRYNEQFF	TGTGCCAGCAACTCCAGGACTAGCGGACGCTACAATGAGCAGTTCTTC
TRBD1	.	TRBV27	TRBJ2-7	CASNQRTGSEQYF	TGTGCCAGCAACCAAAGGACAGGATCCGAGCAGTACTTC
.	.	TRBV5-1	TRBJ1-1	CASSLEGGPNTEAFF	TGCGCCAGCAGCTTGGAGGGGGGGCCAAACACTGAAGCTTTCTTT
.	.	TRBV29-1	TRBJ2-1	CSVEEAAGSYNEQFF	TGCAGCGTTGAGGAGGCCGCGGGCTCCTACAATGAGCAGTTCTTC
TRBD1	.	TRBV7-9	TRBJ2-3	CASKGQGGSTDTQYF	TGTGCCAGCAAAGGACAGGGTGGAAGCACAGATACGCAGTATTTT